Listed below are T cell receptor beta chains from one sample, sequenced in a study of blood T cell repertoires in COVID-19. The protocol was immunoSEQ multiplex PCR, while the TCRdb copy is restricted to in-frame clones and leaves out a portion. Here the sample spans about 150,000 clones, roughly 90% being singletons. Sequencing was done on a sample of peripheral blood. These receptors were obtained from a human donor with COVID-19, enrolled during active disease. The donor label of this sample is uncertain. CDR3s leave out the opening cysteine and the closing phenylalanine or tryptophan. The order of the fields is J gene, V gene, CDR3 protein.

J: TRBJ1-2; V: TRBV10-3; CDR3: AISSGENYGYT
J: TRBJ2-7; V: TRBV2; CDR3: ASRDSGAYEQY
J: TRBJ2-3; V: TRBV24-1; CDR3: ATGETDRATDTQY
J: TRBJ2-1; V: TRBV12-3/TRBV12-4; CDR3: ASSSDRGHEQF
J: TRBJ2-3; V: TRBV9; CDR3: ASSVDRQPGQMQY
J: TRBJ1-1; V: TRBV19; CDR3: ASSIDRVLGATQGTEAF
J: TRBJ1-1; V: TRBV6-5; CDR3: ASSYRGWADNTEAF
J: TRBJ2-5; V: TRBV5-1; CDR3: ASSFAPGVEETQY
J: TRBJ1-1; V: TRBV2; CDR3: ASTSQGQNTEAF
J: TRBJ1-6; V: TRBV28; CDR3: ASTSPTGSNSPLH
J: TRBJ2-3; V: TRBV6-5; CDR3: ASSYSGKGSTDTQY
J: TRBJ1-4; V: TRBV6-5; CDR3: ASTPDRGREKLF
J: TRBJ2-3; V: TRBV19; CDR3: ASSGGRGVDTQY
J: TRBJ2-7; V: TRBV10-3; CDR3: AISEQGAYEQY
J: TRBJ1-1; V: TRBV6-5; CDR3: ASRRLLNTEAF
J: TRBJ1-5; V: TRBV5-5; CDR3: ASRLTGHQPQH
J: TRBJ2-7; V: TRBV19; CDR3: ASSTFGYSAYEQY
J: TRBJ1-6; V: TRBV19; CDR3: ASNFRNSPLH
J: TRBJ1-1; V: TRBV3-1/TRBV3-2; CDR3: ASSQTGQAFEAF
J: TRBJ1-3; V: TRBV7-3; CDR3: ASSLTGPPGNTIY
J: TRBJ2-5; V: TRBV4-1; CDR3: ASSQVSSETQY
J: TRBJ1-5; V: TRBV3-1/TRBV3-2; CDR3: ASSQDFVQGRSNQPQH
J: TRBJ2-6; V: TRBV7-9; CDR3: ASSPRGALGANVLT
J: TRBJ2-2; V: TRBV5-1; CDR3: ASRSGLAGGTGELF
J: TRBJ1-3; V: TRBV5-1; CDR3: ASQRAGGNTIY
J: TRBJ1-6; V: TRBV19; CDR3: ASSDVGHRLSPLH
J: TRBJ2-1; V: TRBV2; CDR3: ASSGPGGLNNEQF
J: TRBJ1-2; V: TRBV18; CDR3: ASSPGAPGDRALFYGYT
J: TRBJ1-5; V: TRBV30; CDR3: AWSAYSNQPQH
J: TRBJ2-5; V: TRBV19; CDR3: ASSWLAGVEETQY
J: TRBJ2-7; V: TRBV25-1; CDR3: ASSGASDSSSYEQY
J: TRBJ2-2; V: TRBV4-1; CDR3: ASSQGSRVPGELF
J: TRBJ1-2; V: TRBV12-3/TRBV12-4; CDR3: ASSLNRYGYT
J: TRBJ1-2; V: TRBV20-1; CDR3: SGGHDYGYT
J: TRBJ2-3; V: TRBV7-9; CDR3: ASSPRLGVDTQY
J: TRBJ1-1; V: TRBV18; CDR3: ASSPPFEGTEAF
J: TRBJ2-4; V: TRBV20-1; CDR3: SANLMGSQY
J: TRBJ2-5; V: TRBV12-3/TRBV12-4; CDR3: ASSLGLQETQY
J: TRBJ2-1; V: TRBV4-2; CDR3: ASSQVLAGTEQF
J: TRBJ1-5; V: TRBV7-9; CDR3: ASSRTGASNQPQH
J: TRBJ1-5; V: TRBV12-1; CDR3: ASKFETPNQPQH
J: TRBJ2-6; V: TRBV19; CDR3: ASSTYRVSGANVLT
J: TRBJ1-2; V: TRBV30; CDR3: AWSLLGQGVRGYT
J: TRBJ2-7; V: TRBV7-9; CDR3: ASTGHSIAGGNYEQY
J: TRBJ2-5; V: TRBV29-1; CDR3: SVDGTSGSTRPETQY
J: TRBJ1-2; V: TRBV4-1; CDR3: ASSPNQLYYT
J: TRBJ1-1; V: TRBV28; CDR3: ASSGGQRNTEAF